This TCR beta chain was found in a study of cytomegalovirus exposure and HLA in healthy donors. V was clipped by 0 bases and J by 7 bases, with 9 bases between them. The germline gives CDR1 KGHSH, CDR2 LQKENI. The CDR3 has 13 amino acids. The PCR made use of 60 Vbeta and 13 Jbeta primers. Profiling relied on immunoSEQ multiplex PCR, and the TCRdb table lists in-frame clones only, not all of them. The sample lists under 150,000 clones, about 78% occurring once. The chain employs TRBV18 and TRBJ1-1, with D unclear. This sequence originates from a man younger than 35 in good health and CMV-seronegative. The sample taken for sequencing was PBMCs. The CDR3 protein is CASSPPSSDEAFF. For the CDR3, the DNA is TGTGCCAGCTCACCACCGAGTTCCGATGAAGCTTTCTTT.